The clone carrying this T cell receptor beta chain was seen at least ten times. TCR beta CDR3 sequences were amplified from RNA transcripts. During a first-round RT-PCR of the TCR CDR3, the HTBI primer set was used. One entry per CDR3 protein, called by TCRdb with MiXCR from the multiplex PCR reads. There are almost 350,000 distinct CDR3 sequences in the sample; roughly 18% occur only once, and 15% to 19% lies in the top ten. This entry comes from a study of T cells in Graves' hyperthyroidism and ophthalmopathy. V was shortened by 2 bases and J by 1 base, with 5 bases between the two germline ends. CDR1 and CDR2 (germline): MNHEY, SVGAGI. This CDR3 comprises 14 residues.

The origin of this receptor is a woman in her thirties or forties with Graves' ophthalmopathy. The V call is TRBV6-5, the J call TRBJ2-2; no clear D gene. The sequencing input was blood. CDR3 DNA: TGTGCCAGCAGTTACGGCGAGAACACCGGGGAGCTGTTTTTT. It specifies CASSYGENTGELFF.